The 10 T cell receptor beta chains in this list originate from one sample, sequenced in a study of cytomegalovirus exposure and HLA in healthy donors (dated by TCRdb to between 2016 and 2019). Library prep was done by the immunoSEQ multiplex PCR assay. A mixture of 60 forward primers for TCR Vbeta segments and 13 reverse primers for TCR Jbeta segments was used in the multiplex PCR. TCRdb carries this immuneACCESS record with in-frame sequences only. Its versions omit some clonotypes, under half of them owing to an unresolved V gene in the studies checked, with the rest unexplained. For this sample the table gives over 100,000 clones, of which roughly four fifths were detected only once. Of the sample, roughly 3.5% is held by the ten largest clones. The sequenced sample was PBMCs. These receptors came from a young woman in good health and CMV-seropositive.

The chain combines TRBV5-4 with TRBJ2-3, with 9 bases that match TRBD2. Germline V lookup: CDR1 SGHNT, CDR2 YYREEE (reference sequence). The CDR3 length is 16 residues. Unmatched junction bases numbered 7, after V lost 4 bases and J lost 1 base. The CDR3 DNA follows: TGTGCCAGCAGCCAACGTAGCGGGGGCCGCACAGATACGCAGTATTTT. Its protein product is CASSQRSGGRTDTQYF.

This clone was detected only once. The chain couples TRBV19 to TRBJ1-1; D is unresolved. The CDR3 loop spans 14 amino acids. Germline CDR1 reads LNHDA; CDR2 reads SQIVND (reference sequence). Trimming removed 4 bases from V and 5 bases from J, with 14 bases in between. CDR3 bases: TGTGCCAGTAGTAAGTTCCTGGGCACAACTGAAGCTTTCTTT. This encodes CASSKFLGTTEAFF.

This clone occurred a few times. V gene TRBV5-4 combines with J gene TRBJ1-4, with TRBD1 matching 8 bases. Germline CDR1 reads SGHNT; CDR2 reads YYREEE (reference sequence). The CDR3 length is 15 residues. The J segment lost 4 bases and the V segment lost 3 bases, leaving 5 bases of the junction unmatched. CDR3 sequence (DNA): TGTGCCAGCAGCTCGGACAGGGCGATTAATGAAAAACTGTTTTTT. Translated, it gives CASSSDRAINEKLFF. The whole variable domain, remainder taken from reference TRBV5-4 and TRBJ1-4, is ETGVTQSPTHLIKTRGQQVTLRCSSQSGHNTVSWYQQALGQGPQFIFQYYREEENGRGNFPPRFSGLQFPNYSSELNVNALELDDSALYLCASSSDRAINEKLFFGSGTQLSVL.

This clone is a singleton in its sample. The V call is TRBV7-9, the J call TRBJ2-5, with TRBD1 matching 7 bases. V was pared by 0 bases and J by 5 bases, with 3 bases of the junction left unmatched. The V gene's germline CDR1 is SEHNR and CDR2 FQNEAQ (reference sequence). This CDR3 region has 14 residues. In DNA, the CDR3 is TGTGCCAGCAGCTTAGCAGGGGGCTGGGAGACCCAGTACTTC. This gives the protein CASSLAGGWETQYF.

The CDR3 here is CASSILAGSFTGELFF. The CDR3 DNA sequence: TGTGCCAGCAGCATACTAGCGGGGTCGTTCACCGGGGAGCTGTTTTTT. The rearrangement joins TRBV13 to TRBJ2-2; TRBD2 matches 10 bases. Germline CDR1 PRHDT, CDR2 FYEKMQ (reference sequence). The CDR3 is 16 amino acids. Unmatched junction bases numbered 7, after V lost 5 bases and J lost 4 bases.

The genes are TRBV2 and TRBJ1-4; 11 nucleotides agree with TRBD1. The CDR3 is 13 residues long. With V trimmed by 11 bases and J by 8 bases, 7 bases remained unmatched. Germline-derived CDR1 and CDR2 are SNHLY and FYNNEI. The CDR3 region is CAGVGQGGEKLFF. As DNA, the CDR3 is TGTGCCGGAGTGGGACAGGGGGGAGAAAAACTGTTTTTT.

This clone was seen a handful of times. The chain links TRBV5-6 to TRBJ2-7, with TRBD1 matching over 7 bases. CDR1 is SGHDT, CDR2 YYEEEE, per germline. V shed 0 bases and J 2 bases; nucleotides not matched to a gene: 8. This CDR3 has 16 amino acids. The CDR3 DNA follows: TGTGCCAGCAGCTTGGGACTAACAGGGGCAACCTACGAGCAGTACTTC. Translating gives CASSLGLTGATYEQYF.

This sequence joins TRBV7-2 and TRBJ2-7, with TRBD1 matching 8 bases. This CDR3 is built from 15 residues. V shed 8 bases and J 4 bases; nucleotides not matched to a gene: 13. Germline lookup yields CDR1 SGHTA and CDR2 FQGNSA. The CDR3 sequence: CASASRTGGLYEQYF. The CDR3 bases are TGTGCCAGCGCATCACGAACAGGGGGGCTTTACGAGCAGTACTTC.

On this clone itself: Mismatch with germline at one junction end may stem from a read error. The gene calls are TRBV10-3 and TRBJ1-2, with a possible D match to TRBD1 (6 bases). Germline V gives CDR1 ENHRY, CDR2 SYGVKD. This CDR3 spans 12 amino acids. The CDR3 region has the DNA TGTGCCATCCGTGACAGGTGGGATGGCTACACCTTC. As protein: CAIRDRWDGYTF.

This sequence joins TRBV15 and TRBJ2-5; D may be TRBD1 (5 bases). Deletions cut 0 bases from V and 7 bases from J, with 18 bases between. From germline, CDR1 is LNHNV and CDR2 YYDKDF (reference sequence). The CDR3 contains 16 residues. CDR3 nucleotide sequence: TGTGCCACCAGCAGAGATCGGATGATGGCAGGGTGGACCCAGTACTTC. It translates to CATSRDRMMAGWTQYF.